Presented here are 22 T cell receptor beta chains from one specimen sequenced in a study of blood T cell repertoires in COVID-19. Assay used: immunoSEQ multiplex PCR; TCRdb lists only in-frame clones, some missing. The sample shows approximately 210,000 clones, roughly 79% of them seen only once. Sample: PBMCs or T cells enriched from blood (not recorded which). Every receptor here comes from a woman aged 50 to 65 with acute COVID-19.

J is TRBJ1-1 and V is TRBV5-4; 7 positions match TRBD1. The CDR3 length is 15 residues. V was pared by 2 bases and J by 3 bases, with 7 bases of the junction left unmatched. Germline V gene lookup returns CDR1 SGHNT and CDR2 YYREEE (reference sequence). CDR3 in amino acids: CASSFNPQGHTEAFF. The CDR3 coding sequence is TGTGCCAGCAGCTTTAACCCACAGGGGCACACTGAAGCTTTCTTT. The full variable domain, its missing parts supplied by reference TRBV5-4 and TRBJ1-1, is ETGVTQSPTHLIKTRGQQVTLRCSSQSGHNTVSWYQQALGQGPQFIFQYYREEENGRGNFPPRFSGLQFPNYSSELNVNALELDDSALYLCASSFNPQGHTEAFFGQGTRLTVV.

This clone has more than one count but fewer than ten. Other DNA sequences of this sample code for an identical CDR3. The V and J genes are TRBV19 and TRBJ2-1, with D possibly TRBD2 on 6 matching bases. The ends were cut back, 6 bases at V and 3 bases at J, with 9 bases in the middle. Germline values: CDR1 LNHDA, CDR2 SQIVND (reference sequence). CDR3 length: 13 residues. CDR3 in amino acids: CASRRDFYNEQFF. CDR3 DNA: TGTGCCAGTAGACGGGACTTCTACAATGAGCAGTTCTTC.

The V and J genes are TRBV5-1 and TRBJ2-3, with TRBD1 matching over 7 bases. Germline lookup yields CDR1 SGHRS and CDR2 YFSETQ. V shed 4 bases and J 0 bases; nucleotides not matched to a gene: 8. The length of the CDR3 is 16 residues. CDR3 region: CASSLGTAGSTDTQYF. Written as DNA, the CDR3 is TGCGCCAGCAGCCTGGGGACAGCAGGCAGCACAGATACGCAGTATTTT.

This sequence joins TRBV27 and TRBJ2-3; D is perhaps TRBD2 (6 bases). CDR1 is MNHEY and CDR2 is SMNVEV in the germline V gene (reference sequence). This CDR3 region has 14 residues. Trimming took off 6 bases at V and 5 bases at J, with 15 bases between the two ends. Here the CDR3 DNA reads TGTGCCAGCAGCCAGACTAGATTTGGAGATACGCAGTATTTT. As protein: CASSQTRFGDTQYF.

The chain recombines TRBV18 with TRBJ2-7, with 7 bases aligning to TRBD2. CDR1 is KGHSH, CDR2 LQKENI, per germline. This CDR3 contains 17 residues. Unmatched junction bases numbered 18, after V lost 4 bases and J lost 6 bases. In DNA form, the CDR3 reads TGTGCCAGCTCACTTCAGAGCGGGACTTGGACCGGGGGCGAGCAGTACTTC. Its protein product is CASSLQSGTWTGGEQYF.

The V and J genes are TRBV5-4 and TRBJ1-4, with 8 bases aligning to TRBD1. Germline values: CDR1 SGHNT, CDR2 YYREEE (reference sequence). This CDR3 is built from 15 residues. The V and J ends lost 4 bases and 7 bases, in that order; junction bases with no gene match: 9. CDR3 DNA: TGTGCCAGCAGCCCCGACAGGGGAACGACTGAAAAACTGTTTTTT. It specifies CASSPDRGTTEKLFF.

The rearrangement uses TRBV19 and TRBJ1-1; 7 positions agree with TRBD1. This CDR3 spans 16 amino acids. V lost 8 bases to trimming and J lost 0 bases; unmatched junction nucleotides: 12. CDR1 LNHDA and CDR2 SQIVND come from the germline V gene (reference sequence). CDR3 DNA sequence: TGTGCCAGTCAGAACCCTTTACAGGGGATGAACACTGAAGCTTTCTTT. Protein: CASQNPLQGMNTEAFF.

The V and J genes are TRBV6-5 and TRBJ2-2; no definite D call. The length of the CDR3 is 13 residues. CDR1 and CDR2 (germline): MNHEY, SVGAGI. Trimming removed 8 bases from V and 4 bases from J, with 11 bases in between. The CDR3 reads CASCRSGTGELFF. DNA of the CDR3: TGTGCCAGCTGCAGATCGGGCACCGGGGAGCTGTTTTTT.

The chain is built from TRBV14 and TRBJ2-2; 15 nucleotides align to TRBD2. V was clipped by 2 bases and J by 5 bases; unmatched bases: 6. Germline loops: CDR1 SGHDN, CDR2 FVKESK. There are 18 residues in the CDR3. In nucleotides, the CDR3 is TGTGCCAGCAGCCAAACGGGACTAGCGGGAGGAGGGACCGGGGAGCTGTTTTTT. Its translation is CASSQTGLAGGGTGELFF.

The J gene is TRBJ2-2, the V gene TRBV19, with D maybe TRBD1 (6 bases). This CDR3 region has 14 residues. Trimming pared 5 bases from V and 7 bases from J, leaving 14 bases between. Germline V gives CDR1 LNHDA, CDR2 SQIVND (reference sequence). The CDR3 loop is CASSPTGTVGELFF. DNA for the CDR3: TGTGCCAGTAGTCCTACAGGGACGGTCGGGGAGCTGTTTTTT.

The rearrangement joins TRBV11-2 to TRBJ2-2; D gene uncertain. The ends were cut back, 4 bases at V and 1 base at J, with 10 bases in the middle. Germline V gene sequence: CDR1 SGHAT, CDR2 FQNNGV. The CDR3 spans 15 residues. The CDR3 DNA sequence: TGTGCCAGCAGCTCGACTTGGGTGAACACCGGGGAGCTGTTTTTT. Protein product: CASSSTWVNTGELFF.

This chain uses TRBV7-9 with TRBJ2-1; 7 bases fit TRBD1. V was pared by 5 bases and J by 5 bases, with 9 bases of the junction left unmatched. Germline V lookup: CDR1 SEHNR, CDR2 FQNEAQ (reference sequence). CDR3 size: 15 residues. The CDR3 is CASSHRGLADNEQFF. CDR3 bases: TGTGCCAGCAGCCACAGGGGATTGGCGGACAATGAGCAGTTCTTC.

The rearrangement uses TRBV7-9 and TRBJ2-3; D is unresolved. The ends were cut back, 6 bases at V and 0 bases at J, with 22 bases in the middle. Germline V gene data show CDR1 as SEHNR and CDR2 as FQNEAQ (reference sequence). The CDR3 spans 18 residues. The CDR3 loop is CASRLPADKFSSTDTQYF. In DNA form, the CDR3 reads TGTGCCAGCAGACTGCCAGCAGACAAGTTCAGTAGCACAGATACGCAGTATTTT. Complete variable domain (other parts from reference TRBV7-9 and TRBJ2-3): DTGVSQNPRHKITKRGQNVTFRCDPISEHNRLYWYRQTLGQGPEFLTYFQNEAQLEKSRLLSDRFSAERPKGSFSTLEIQRTEQGDSAMYLCASRLPADKFSSTDTQYFGPGTRLTVL.

Only one count was recorded for this clone. V usage is TRBV7-3 and J usage is TRBJ2-2; D is possibly TRBD1 (6 bases). The germline CDR1 and CDR2 sequences are SGHTA and FQGTGA. Deletions cut 2 bases from V and 0 bases from J, with 10 bases between. The CDR3 covers 16 residues. The DNA of the CDR3 is TGTGCCAGCAGCTTACTGGGGGCCGCGAACACCGGGGAGCTGTTTTTT. It specifies CASSLLGAANTGELFF.

This rearrangement joins TRBV27 to TRBJ1-6; D possibly corresponds to TRBD1 (6 bases). Germline V gene sequence: CDR1 MNHEY, CDR2 SMNVEV (reference sequence). CDR3 length: 13 amino acids. V was pared by 6 bases and J by 9 bases, with 12 bases between. This CDR3 is CASSGQFASPLHF. Written as DNA, the CDR3 is TGTGCCAGCAGCGGACAGTTTGCTTCACCCCTCCACTTT.

The V call is TRBV18, the J call TRBJ2-1, with 10 bases matching TRBD2. CDR3 length equals 16 residues. Germline V gives CDR1 KGHSH, CDR2 LQKENI. The V and J ends lost 2 bases and 6 bases, in that order; junction bases with no gene match: 7. CDR3 loop: CASSPVVLAGTNEQFF. CDR3 coding DNA: TGTGCCAGCTCACCAGTCGTACTAGCGGGAACCAATGAGCAGTTCTTC.

The rearrangement uses TRBV6-2 or TRBV6-3 and TRBJ2-7; D remains ambiguous. Trimming shortened V by 6 bases and J by 2 bases, and 8 bases separated the two germline ends. CDR1 is MNHEY and CDR2 is SVGEGT in the germline V gene. This CDR3 has 12 residues. CDR3 coding DNA: TGTGCCAGCAGCGATGAGGCCTACGAGCAGTACTTC. It codes for CASSDEAYEQYF.

The V gene is TRBV7-2, the J gene TRBJ2-7; D possibly corresponds to TRBD1 (6 bases). The CDR3 is 14 amino acids. Trimming stripped 3 bases from V and 0 bases from J, with 9 bases between. CDR1 and CDR2 (germline): SGHTA, FQGNSA. The CDR3 reads CASSFRGSSYEQYF. Here the CDR3 DNA reads TGTGCCAGCAGCTTTAGGGGGAGCTCCTACGAGCAGTACTTC.

This clone has more than one count but fewer than ten. The rearrangement links TRBV6-5 to TRBJ1-6; TRBD1 matches 8 bases. The germline V gene encodes CDR1 MNHEY and CDR2 SVGAGI. This CDR3 contains 14 residues. Trimming cost V 6 bases and J 9 bases; bases outside gene matches: 7. CDR3 amino acids: CASSPDRGFSPLHF. CDR3 nucleotides: TGTGCCAGCAGCCCAGACAGGGGCTTTTCACCCCTCCACTTT.

The genes are TRBV7-2 and TRBJ1-1; 9 bases are shared with TRBD1. Germline values: CDR1 SGHTA, CDR2 FQGNSA. J lost 4 bases, V lost 2 bases, and 8 bases had no gene match. The CDR3 loop spans 16 amino acids. CDR3 bases: TGTGCCAGCAGCTTAACTTCGGGACAGGGTGGCACTGAAGCTTTCTTT. This translates into CASSLTSGQGGTEAFF. Supplemented by reference TRBV7-2 and TRBJ1-1, the full variable domain reads GAGVSQSPSNKVTEKGKDVELRCDPISGHTALYWYRQSLGQGLEFLIYFQGNSAPDKSGLPSDRFSAERTGGSVSTLTIQRTQQEDSAVYLCASSLTSGQGGTEAFFGQGTRLTVV.

V usage is TRBV12-3 or TRBV12-4 and J usage is TRBJ1-1; maybe TRBD1 (6 bases). CDR3 length equals 13 residues. The germline V and J ends were trimmed by 3 bases and 4 bases, with 9 bases remaining between them. CDR3 protein: CASSFQGSTEAFF. CDR3 coding DNA: TGTGCCAGCAGTTTCCAGGGGAGCACTGAAGCTTTCTTT.

The V and J genes are TRBV29-1 and TRBJ1-1; D unclear. V was cut by 0 bases and J by 1 base, with 9 bases left in between. Germline V gene lookup returns CDR1 SQVTM and CDR2 ANQGSEA. This CDR3 comprises 14 residues. The CDR3 nucleotides are TGCAGCGTTGAAGATAAACGGGGGAACACTGAAGCTTTCTTT. It specifies CSVEDKRGNTEAFF.